The rows below give T cell receptor beta chains drawn from one sample of a study of PD-L1 blockade in urothelial cancer. The protocol was immunoSEQ multiplex PCR, while the TCRdb copy is restricted to in-frame clones and leaves out a portion. The data contain under 40,000 clones, around 89% of them singletons. This specimen consisted of PBMCs, obtained around atezolizumab (anti-PD-L1) treatment. These receptor sequences come from an elderly man with urothelial cancer. The CDR3 runs from the conserved cysteine through the conserved F or W. The D gene is left open where the match is weak. Only part of the rows carry a size: once, few, many, or a class if the clone is expanded.

d_call | clone_size | j_call | v_call | cdr3_length | cdr3_nt | cdr3_aa
. | . | TRBJ1-1 | TRBV4-1 | 16 | TGCGCCAGCAGCCAAGGGGGCTCAGATCTGAACACTGAAGCTTTCTTT | CASSQGGSDLNTEAFF
. | . | TRBJ1-1 | TRBV30 | 13 | TGTGCCTGGAGTGGACAGGAGAACACTGAAGCTTTCTTT | CAWSGQENTEAFF
TRBD2 | . | TRBJ2-3 | TRBV11-3 | 16 | TGTGCCAGCAGCTTCGGCGGGGGAGCTAGCACAGATACGCAGTATTTT | CASSFGGGASTDTQYF
. | . | TRBJ2-3 | TRBV9 | 15 | TGTGCCAGCAGCGTAGTAGGCACAGGCACAGATACGCAGTATTTT | CASSVVGTGTDTQYF
TRBD2 | . | TRBJ2-5 | TRBV9 | 14 | TGTGCCAGCAGCCTCGGGGGGGCCCAAGAGACCCAGTACTTC | CASSLGGAQETQYF
. | . | TRBJ1-1 | TRBV19 | 14 | TGTGCCAGTAGTATCGGTCAGGGTATGGCTGAAGCTTTCTTT | CASSIGQGMAEAFF
TRBD2 | . | TRBJ2-5 | TRBV19 | 15 | TGTGCCAGTAGTATAGATCTCGGGAGGATGGAGACCCAGTACTTC | CASSIDLGRMETQYF
TRBD1 | . | TRBJ2-1 | TRBV19 | 15 | TGTGCCACCTCGGGACAGGGAAGCTTCTACAATGAGCAGTTCTTC | CATSGQGSFYNEQFF
. | . | TRBJ2-1 | TRBV7-9 | 11 | TGTGCCAGCAGCCAAAACAATGAGCAGTTCTTC | CASSQNNEQFF
TRBD1 | . | TRBJ2-5 | TRBV14 | 15 | TGTGCCAGCAGCCCGCTCGGACAGGTCCAAGAGACCCAGTACTTC | CASSPLGQVQETQYF
. | once | TRBJ1-4 | TRBV7-9 | 14 | TGTGCCAGCAGCTTCGGGGAGTCGAATGAAAAACTGTTTTTT | CASSFGESNEKLFF
. | . | TRBJ1-5 | TRBV6-5 | 13 | TGTGCCAGCAGCTCAACAGAGTATCAGCCCCAGCATTTT | CASSSTEYQPQHF
TRBD1 | . | TRBJ1-1 | TRBV28 | 14 | TGTGCCAGCAGTTTGCAGGGGGCGCAAACTGAAGCTTTCTTT | CASSLQGAQTEAFF
. | . | TRBJ2-7 | TRBV10-1 | 13 | TGCGCCAGCAGTGGACTACACCGCTGGGGGCAGTACTTC | CASSGLHRWGQYF
TRBD1 | once | TRBJ2-7 | TRBV15 | 15 | TGTGCCACCAGCAGGGGGGACAGGCGCCCCTACGAGCAGTACTTC | CATSRGDRRPYEQYF
. | . | TRBJ1-1 | TRBV19 | 14 | TGTGCCAGTAGTATTCTTCAGGGAAACACTGAAGCTTTCTTT | CASSILQGNTEAFF
TRBD2 | once | TRBJ2-1 | TRBV9 | 22 | TGTGCCAGCAGCGTAGACCGGGGCGGCGGGAGAAGATTCCCCTACTCCTACAATGAGCAGTTCTTC | CASSVDRGGGRRFPYSYNEQFF
TRBD1 | . | TRBJ2-1 | TRBV13 | 11 | TGTGCCAGCAGCTGGGACAGGCAGCAGTTCTTC | CASSWDRQQFF
TRBD2 | . | TRBJ2-1 | TRBV4-1 | 14 | TGCGCCAGCAGCCTGTCCGGGGAGGGTCATGAGCAGTTCTTC | CASSLSGEGHEQFF